This is a list of T cell receptor beta chains from one sample in a study of glioma-infiltrating T cells after dendritic cell vaccination. TCRdb's table, derived via immunoSEQ multiplex PCR, lists solely in-frame clones and lacks some. Of more than 85,000 clones listed, around 85% are singletons. Specimen: blood, collected before dendritic cell vaccination. These receptors came from a human donor with glioblastoma. Both conserved end residues are part of each CDR3. D genes are given only for firm matches. Not every row has a clone size; where given, it reads once, few, many or a size class.

d_call,j_call,clone_size,v_call,cdr3_nt,cdr3_aa
-,TRBJ1-2,-,TRBV19,TGTGCCAGTACCCCCGGGGGGGGCAACTATGGCTACACCTTC,CASTPGGGNYGYTF
TRBD2,TRBJ2-1,-,TRBV7-8,TGTGCCAGCAGCCCAACGGAGCGGGGGGGCGAAAATGAGCAGTTCTTC,CASSPTERGGENEQFF
-,TRBJ1-4,-,TRBV2,TGTGCCAGCAAGGGAGGGGGAGGTGAAAAACTGTTTTTT,CASKGGGGEKLFF
-,TRBJ2-1,-,TRBV7-8,TGTGCCAGCAGCTTAGAAGGGGAGGTCTACAATGAGCAGTTCTTC,CASSLEGEVYNEQFF
-,TRBJ1-2,-,TRBV5-1,TGCGCCAGCAGCTTGGTCGCGGGGGCAGATGGCTACACCTTC,CASSLVAGADGYTF
-,TRBJ2-3,-,TRBV5-1,TGCGCCAGTCACAGGGGGTTGAGGGGGGGAGTCACAGATACGCAGTATTTT,CASHRGLRGGVTDTQYF
TRBD1,TRBJ1-1,-,TRBV2,TGTGCCAGCAGAGACGGACAGGCCACGATTGAAGCTTTCTTT,CASRDGQATIEAFF
TRBD1,TRBJ1-4,many,TRBV19,TGTGCCAGTACTCCAGGACAGGGAGGTGAAAAACTGTTTTTT,CASTPGQGGEKLFF
-,TRBJ2-3,-,TRBV5-1,TGCGCCAGCAGCTTGATGGGGGGTAGAGATACGCAGTATTTT,CASSLMGGRDTQYF
-,TRBJ2-7,-,TRBV5-1,TGCGCCAGCAGCCCGGAGGGGCAGGGGGGTAACGAGCAGTACTTC,CASSPEGQGGNEQYF